Given below is one T cell receptor (beta chain) in context. This entry is derived from a study of shared clonotypes between healthy human individuals. V was cut by 0 bases and J by 2 bases, with 13 bases left in between. CDR3 length: 16 residues. The V gene's germline CDR1 is SGHRS and CDR2 YFSETQ. Here immunoSEQ multiplex PCR was the method, and the copy in TCRdb shows in-frame clones only, minus some. This table has approximately 2,000,000 clones, around 95% appearing once. Naive CD8 cells lacked CD45RO and underwent positive selection for CCR7, leaving out terminally differentiated effector memory CD45RA+ cells.

The chain employs TRBV5-1 and TRBJ2-3; D perhaps matches TRBD2 (5 bases). Sequenced: naive CD8+ T cells from PBMCs. This receptor was taken from a young man in good health. Some clones in this sample may be carry-over from other donors' samples. In nucleotides, the CDR3 is TGCGCCAGCAGCTTGGGAGTGTGGGAGATCACAGATACGCAGTATTTT. Protein sequence: CASSLGVWEITDTQYF.